A selection of T cell receptor beta chains follows, all from one sample in a study of cytomegalovirus exposure and HLA in healthy donors. Using immunoSEQ multiplex PCR, the repertoire was profiled, and TCRdb retains in-frame clones only, with some absent. Of about 120,000 clones listed, 65% to 85% are singletons. Material: PBMCs. These receptor sequences come from a man aged 50 to 60 in good health and CMV-seronegative. The CDR3 runs from the conserved cysteine through the conserved F or W. The order of the fields is J gene, clone size, V gene, D gene, CDR3 DNA, CDR3 protein. The D gene is left open where the match is weak. For some rows the clone size is stated as once, few or many, or as a class when expanded; others skip it.

TRBJ2-3,NA,TRBV7-6,TRBD2,TGTGCCAGCAGCCAAACTACCTGGACTAGCGGGGCGAGCACAGATACGCAGTATTTT,CASSQTTWTSGASTDTQYF
TRBJ2-7,NA,TRBV5-8,TRBD1,TGTGCCAGCCAATGGCACGGACAGGGGGGGATTAGGGGTACCTACGAGCAGTACTTC,CASQWHGQGGIRGTYEQYF
TRBJ2-7,NA,TRBV7-3,NA,TGTGCCAGCAGCTCCACCTGGGCAGGCCCGGTAATGTACGAGCAGTACTTC,CASSSTWAGPVMYEQYF
TRBJ2-1,NA,TRBV29-1,NA,TGCAGCGTTCGGGCTAGCAGAAACTACAATGAGCAGTTCTTC,CSVRASRNYNEQFF
TRBJ2-6,NA,TRBV25-1,TRBD1,TGTGCCAGCAGTGGGAAGGGGGCGCTTTCTGGGGCCAACGTCCTGACTTTC,CASSGKGALSGANVLTF
TRBJ2-3,NA,TRBV5-1,TRBD2,TGCGCCAGCAGCTTGGACGGGACTAACACAGATACGCAGTATTTT,CASSLDGTNTDTQYF
TRBJ2-5,NA,TRBV5-4,NA,TGTGCCAGCAGCTTGAGCAGGGAAGAGACCCAGTACTTC,CASSLSREETQYF
TRBJ2-1,few,TRBV11-2,NA,TGTGCCAGCAGCTTAGACCGCCGACTTTTTGTGCAGTTCTTC,CASSLDRRLFVQFF
TRBJ2-3,NA,TRBV18,TRBD2,TGTGCCAGCTCCCTTACGACTAGCGCACGCACAGATACGCAGTATTTT,CASSLTTSARTDTQYF
TRBJ2-7,NA,TRBV7-2,TRBD2,TGTGCCAGCAGCTCGTACGGACTAGCGGCCTCCTACGAGCAGTACTTC,CASSSYGLAASYEQYF
TRBJ2-3,NA,TRBV29-1,NA,TGCAGCGTTCAACCGGTCACAGATACGCAGTATTTT,CSVQPVTDTQYF
TRBJ2-7,NA,TRBV7-6,NA,TGTGCCAGCAGCTTATACCAGGGCAACACCGAGCAGTACTTC,CASSLYQGNTEQYF
TRBJ2-5,NA,TRBV5-1,NA,TGCGCCAGCAGCCAAGCGAGGGAGACCCAGTACTTC,CASSQARETQYF
TRBJ1-4,NA,TRBV4-3,NA,TGCGCCAGCAGCCAAGATAGAGCAACTAATGAAAAACTGTTTTTT,CASSQDRATNEKLFF
TRBJ2-7,NA,TRBV6-1,TRBD2,TGTGCCAGCAAGAAAACTAGCGGCGGAATCTACGAGCAGTACTTC,CASKKTSGGIYEQYF
TRBJ1-3,NA,TRBV19,NA,TGTGCCAGCCTAGAGAACGGATCTGGAAACACCATATATTTT,CASLENGSGNTIYF